The clone carrying this TCR beta chain showed up just a few times. This record comes from a study of early T cells in non-severe SARS-CoV-2 infection. With 4 bases removed from V and 4 bases from J, the gap between germline ends came to 18 bases. Germline V gives CDR1 SGHKS, CDR2 YYEKEE (reference sequence). The CDR3 extends over 16 amino acids. Tagging with unique molecular identifiers was applied to individual cDNA molecules. One entry per CDR3 protein, called by TCRdb with MiXCR from the 5' RACE reads. The repertoire holds 70,000 to 85,000 distinct CDR3 sequences, with approximately 12% as singletons.

J is TRBJ2-1 and V is TRBV5-5, with D uncertain. The clonotype comes from an adult who was a healthcare worker with PCR-confirmed SARS-CoV-2 infection or an uninfected control (not recorded which). Sequenced input: whole blood. The CDR3 DNA sequence: TGTGCCAGCAGCCTTATCCGGGTAAAGGTATACAATGAGCAGTTCTTC. Encoded protein: CASSLIRVKVYNEQFF. Filled out from reference TRBV5-5 and TRBJ2-1, the complete variable domain reads DAGVTQSPTHLIKTRGQQVTLRCSPISGHKSVSWYQQVLGQGPQFIFQYYEKEERGRGNFPDRFSARQFPNYSSELNVNALLLGDSALYLCASSLIRVKVYNEQFFGPGTRLTVL.